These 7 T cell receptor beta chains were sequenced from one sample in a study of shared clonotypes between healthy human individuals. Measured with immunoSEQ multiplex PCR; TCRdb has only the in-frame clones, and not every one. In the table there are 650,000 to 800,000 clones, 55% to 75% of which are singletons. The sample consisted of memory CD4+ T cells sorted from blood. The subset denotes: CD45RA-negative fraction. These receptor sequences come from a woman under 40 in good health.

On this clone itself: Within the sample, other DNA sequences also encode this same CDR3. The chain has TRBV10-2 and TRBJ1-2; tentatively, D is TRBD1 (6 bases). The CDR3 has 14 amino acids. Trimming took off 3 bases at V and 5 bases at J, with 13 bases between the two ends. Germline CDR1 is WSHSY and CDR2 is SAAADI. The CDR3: CASSEGGLDYGYTF. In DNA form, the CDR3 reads TGCGCCAGCAGTGAAGGGGGGCTGGATTATGGCTACACCTTC.

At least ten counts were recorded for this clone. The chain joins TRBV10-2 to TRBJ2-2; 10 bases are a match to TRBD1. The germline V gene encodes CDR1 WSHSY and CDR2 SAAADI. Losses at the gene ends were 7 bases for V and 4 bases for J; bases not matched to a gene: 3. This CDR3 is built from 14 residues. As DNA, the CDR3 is TGCGCCAGCACCGGACAGGGGGGCACCGGGGAGCTGTTTTTT. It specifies CASTGQGGTGELFF.

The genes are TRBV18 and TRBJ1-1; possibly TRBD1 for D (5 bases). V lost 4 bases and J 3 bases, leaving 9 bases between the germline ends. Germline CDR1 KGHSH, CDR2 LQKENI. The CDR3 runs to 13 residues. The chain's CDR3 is CASSQIRDTEAFF. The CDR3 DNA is TGTGCCAGCTCACAAATCAGGGACACTGAAGCTTTCTTT.

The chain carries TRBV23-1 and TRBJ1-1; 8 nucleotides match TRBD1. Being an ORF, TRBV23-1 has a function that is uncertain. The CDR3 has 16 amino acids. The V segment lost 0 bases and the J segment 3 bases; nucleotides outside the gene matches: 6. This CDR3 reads CASSQSAGGEDTEAFF. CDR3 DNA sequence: TGCGCCAGCAGTCAATCTGCAGGGGGCGAGGACACTGAAGCTTTCTTT.

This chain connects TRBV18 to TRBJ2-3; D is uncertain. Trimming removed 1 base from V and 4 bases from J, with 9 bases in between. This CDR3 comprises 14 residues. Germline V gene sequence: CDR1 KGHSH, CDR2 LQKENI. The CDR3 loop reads CASSPLEVPDTQYF. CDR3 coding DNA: TGTGCCAGCTCACCACTAGAGGTCCCAGATACGCAGTATTTT.

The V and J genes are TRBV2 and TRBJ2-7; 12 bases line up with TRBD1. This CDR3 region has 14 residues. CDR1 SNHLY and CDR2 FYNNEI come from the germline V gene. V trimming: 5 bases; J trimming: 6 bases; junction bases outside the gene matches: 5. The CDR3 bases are TGTGCCAGCAGTCGCGGGACAGGGGGCGGCGAGCAGTACTTC. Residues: CASSRGTGGGEQYF.

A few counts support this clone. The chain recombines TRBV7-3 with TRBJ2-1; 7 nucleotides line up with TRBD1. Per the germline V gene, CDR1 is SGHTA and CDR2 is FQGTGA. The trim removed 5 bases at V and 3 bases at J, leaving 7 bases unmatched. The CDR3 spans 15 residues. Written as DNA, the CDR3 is TGTGCCAGCAGCGCTGACAGGGCTGACTACAATGAGCAGTTCTTC. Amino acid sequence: CASSADRADYNEQFF.